The 7 T cell receptor beta chains given below trace back to one sample, sequenced in a study of blood T cells in healthy people across ages. Combining a sample-barcoded 5' primer with a J-beta primer mix, a second PCR ran for roughly 7 to 12 cycles. A single record per CDR3 protein comes from TCRdb applying MiXCR to the 5' RACE reads. The data show some 850,000 distinct CDR3 sequences, around a quarter seen once. This same sample was also taken into another study, of T cells of mothers and their children.

Sequencing was done on a sample of blood. The receptor set was obtained from a boy between 10 and 17 years old in good health.

The CDR3 DNA sequence: TGTGCCAGCACCCATCTAGGACGCGAGCAGTACTTC. It yields the protein CASTHLGREQYF. This sequence joins TRBV6-1 and TRBJ2-5; D unclear. The last part of the DNA fits TRBJ2-7 better; the J call may be wrong. The CDR3 length is 12 residues. Per germline, CDR1 MNHNS and CDR2 SASEGT.

The chain couples TRBV2 to TRBJ1-1, with 8 bases that match TRBD1. The V gene end was trimmed by 6 bases and the J gene end by 4 bases; junction bases not matched to a gene: 10. This CDR3 comprises 15 residues. Germline V lookup: CDR1 SNHLY, CDR2 FYNNEI. The CDR3 is CASSPRDRWGTEAFF. CDR3 DNA sequence: TGTGCCAGCAGCCCCCGGGACAGGTGGGGCACTGAAGCTTTCTTT.

V and J are TRBV11-2 and TRBJ1-4; TRBD1 matches at 8 bases. Germline trimming cut 5 bases from V and 8 bases from J; bases unmatched to any gene: 13. Germline assignment: CDR1 SGHAT and CDR2 FQNNGV. This CDR3 has 16 amino acids. This CDR3 is CASSRGPARGREKLFF. The DNA for the CDR3 is TGTGCCAGCAGCAGAGGCCCAGCCAGGGGGCGAGAAAAACTGTTTTTT.

This clonotype was detected only a few times. This sequence joins TRBV4-2 and TRBJ1-1; D gene ambiguous. V shed 0 bases and J shed 1 base, with 6 bases lying between them. Germline V gene data show CDR1 as LGHNA and CDR2 as YNFKEQ. CDR3 length: 14 amino acids. CDR3 loop: CASSQDIGNTEAFF. CDR3 in DNA: TGTGCCAGCAGCCAAGATATCGGGAACACTGAAGCTTTCTTT.

This clonotype was seen a few times. This rearrangement joins TRBV6-4 to TRBJ1-1, with a tentative D call TRBD1 (5 bases). V was cut by 9 bases and J by 2 bases, with 22 bases left in between. CDR1 MRHNA and CDR2 SNTAGT come from the germline V gene. The CDR3 runs to 16 residues. The CDR3 nucleotides read TGTGCCAGTACCCCCGGGACTTATGGGGTTAACACTGAAGCTTTCTTT. It translates to CASTPGTYGVNTEAFF.

The V call is TRBV5-1, the J call TRBJ2-5; 8 bases align to TRBD1. J was trimmed by 7 bases and V by 3 bases; bases with no gene match: 5. Germline CDR1 and CDR2: SGHRS and YFSETQ. This CDR3 is built from 13 residues. The CDR3 DNA follows: TGCGCCAGCAGCTCGGACAGGGCGGTGACCCAGTACTTC. Protein: CASSSDRAVTQYF.

The chain has TRBV20-1 and TRBJ1-4, with D unresolved. The CDR3 contains 13 residues. Germline CDR1 is DFQATT and CDR2 is SNEGSKA (reference sequence). Trimming took off 5 bases at V and 3 bases at J, with 10 bases between the two ends. The chain's CDR3 is CSALGPSNEKLFF. The CDR3 nucleotides are TGCAGTGCTCTCGGGCCCTCTAATGAAAAACTGTTTTTT.